The 14 T cell receptor beta chains reported below all come from one sample, sequenced in a study of blood T cell repertoires in COVID-19 (dated by TCRdb to 2018 to 2020). The library was generated by the immunoSEQ multiplex PCR assay. The table comes from immuneACCESS by way of TCRdb, which keeps in-frame sequences with V and J called. Part of the clones is missing from these tables; in studies checked, under half for an unresolved V gene and the rest for unknown reasons. The sample table holds 250,000 or so clones, of which 87% were seen once. The ten largest clones capture more than 10% of the sample. Sequencing used PBMCs or T cells enriched from blood (not recorded which). These receptors were taken from a man aged 25 to 45 who had recovered from COVID-19.

As for this clone: An end of the junction does not agree with germline; a read error may underlie this. The V call is TRBV30, the J call TRBJ2-1; 9 nucleotides align to TRBD1. Germline V gene data show CDR1 as GTSNPN and CDR2 as SVGIG (reference sequence). The CDR3 is made up of 12 amino acids. The CDR3 region has the DNA TGTGCCTGGTCCTACAGGGGGCGCGAGCTACTCTTC. Translating it yields CAWSYRGRELLF.

The chain employs TRBV6-4 and TRBJ1-2; a possible D gene is TRBD1 (6 bases). The CDR3 loop spans 15 amino acids. The V gene's germline CDR1 is MRHNA and CDR2 SNTAGT. V shed 4 bases and J shed 2 bases, with 14 bases lying between them. The CDR3: CASSASWGTNYGYTF. In DNA, the CDR3 is TGTGCCAGCAGTGCGTCCTGGGGGACAAACTATGGCTACACCTTC.

The chain employs TRBV19 and TRBJ2-2; weak D call: TRBD2 (5 bases). Trimming left V 3 bases short and J 4 bases short, with 15 bases between. The CDR3 spans 16 residues. Germline V lookup: CDR1 LNHDA, CDR2 SQIVND (reference sequence). This CDR3 is CASSIISSGFTGELFF. CDR3 coding DNA: TGTGCCAGTAGTATTATCTCCAGCGGTTTCACCGGGGAGCTGTTTTTT.

The chain carries TRBV19 and TRBJ2-7, with 10 bases lining up with TRBD1. The V gene end was trimmed by 5 bases and the J gene end by 3 bases; junction bases not matched to a gene: 4. CDR3 size: 14 residues. CDR1 and CDR2 from the germline V gene are LNHDA and SQIVND (reference sequence). CDR3 residues: CASSLGQGVYEQYF. As DNA, the CDR3 is TGTGCCAGTAGTCTAGGACAGGGGGTCTACGAGCAGTACTTC.

The rearrangement joins TRBV7-9 to TRBJ1-3, with D unresolved. This CDR3 has 18 residues. In germline, CDR1 is SEHNR, CDR2 FQNEAQ (reference sequence). V was shortened by 1 base and J by 8 bases, with 24 bases between the two germline ends. DNA for the CDR3: TGTGCCAGCAGCTTAGTCCCCCTTTTACATCCTAAGGCGGACACCATATATTTT. The encoded protein is CASSLVPLLHPKADTIYF.

The genes are TRBV19 and TRBJ1-5; no reliable D call. The CDR3 is 13 amino acids. CDR1 LNHDA and CDR2 SQIVND come from the germline V gene (reference sequence). V shed 7 bases and J shed 7 bases, with 14 bases lying between them. The CDR3 DNA sequence: TGTGCCAGTACCCGGGGTGCGGGACAGCCCCAGCATTTT. This codes for CASTRGAGQPQHF. The full variable domain, rest sourced from reference TRBV19 and TRBJ1-5, is DGGITQSPKYLFRKEGQNVTLSCEQNLNHDAMYWYRQDPGQGLRLIYYSQIVNDFQKGDIAEGYSVSREKKESFPLTVTSAQKNPTAFYLCASTRGAGQPQHFGDGTRLSIL.

The chain combines TRBV11-2 with TRBJ1-2; D perhaps matches TRBD1 (5 bases). Per the germline V gene, CDR1 is SGHAT and CDR2 is FQNNGV. V was cut by 1 base and J by 6 bases, with 15 bases left in between. This CDR3 is built from 15 residues. The CDR3 DNA sequence: TGTGCCAGCAGCTTAGCCCGGGTCAGGGAACATGGCTACACCTTC. Its translation is CASSLARVREHGYTF.

J is TRBJ2-7 and V is TRBV14, with unresolved D. V was trimmed by 1 base and J by 6 bases, leaving 10 bases between them. The CDR3 sequence is 13 residues long. CDR1 SGHDN and CDR2 FVKESK come from the germline V gene. The CDR3 here is CASSQVGRSEQYF. The CDR3 DNA reads as TGTGCCAGCAGCCAAGTGGGCAGATCCGAGCAGTACTTC.

The chain joins TRBV27 to TRBJ1-1; D gene unclear. V was pared by 8 bases and J by 1 base, with 20 bases between. The CDR3 is made up of 16 amino acids. Looked up from germline, CDR1 is MNHEY and CDR2 is SMNVEV (reference sequence). The CDR3 spells CASLGRSHRTNTEAFF. The CDR3 nucleotides are TGTGCCAGCCTTGGGAGGAGCCACAGAACGAACACTGAAGCTTTCTTT.

The chain recombines TRBV27 with TRBJ1-1; D is possibly TRBD1 (6 bases). Germline CDR1 and CDR2: MNHEY and SMNVEV (reference sequence). Between the trimmed V and J ends, which lost 10 bases and 8 bases, there was a span of 17 bases. The CDR3 has 12 residues. The chain's CDR3 is CATSVSGQEAFF. DNA of the CDR3: TGTGCCACCTCCGTTTCGGGACAAGAAGCTTTCTTT.

This clone was recorded once. At one boundary the junction diverges from the germline segment, which might be a read error. V and J are TRBV7-4 and TRBJ1-5, with D tentatively TRBD1 (5 bases). This CDR3 has 17 residues. The germline V gene encodes CDR1 SGHVT and CDR2 SQSDAQ. CDR3 sequence (DNA): TGCCCCCGCCCCCACGGCTACGGGGGGGGGAGCAATCAGCCCCAGCATTTT. Protein sequence: CPRPHGYGGGSNQPQHF.

The chain joins TRBV25-1 to TRBJ2-6, with 8 bases matching TRBD1. V gave up 4 bases and J gave up 0 bases; unmatched junction bases: 5. The CDR3 totals 17 residues. Per the germline V gene, CDR1 is MGHDK and CDR2 is SYGVNS. CDR3 sequence: CASSGWTGSSGANVLTF. CDR3 DNA: TGTGCCAGCAGTGGGTGGACAGGGTCCTCTGGGGCCAACGTCCTGACTTTC.

This clone was recorded a few times. The rearrangement joins TRBV7-2 to TRBJ1-5, with 8 bases aligning to TRBD1. Trimming took 5 bases from V and 5 from J; bases not matched to a gene: 11. The CDR3 consists of 16 residues. Germline V CDR1 and CDR2: SGHTA, FQGNSA. The CDR3 protein is CASSARPGTGDQPQHF. In DNA, the CDR3 is TGTGCCAGCAGCGCACGACCCGGGACAGGAGATCAGCCCCAGCATTTT.

The chain recombines TRBV3-1 (or the pseudogene TRBV3-2) with TRBJ2-7; D unclear. Trimming shortened V by 1 base and J by 2 bases, and 9 bases separated the two germline ends. The CDR3 extends over 14 amino acids. Germline V CDR1 and CDR2: LGHDT, YNNKEL (reference sequence). The CDR3 here is CASSQGPLAYEQYF. The DNA of the CDR3 is TGTGCCAGCAGCCAAGGTCCCCTCGCCTACGAGCAGTACTTC.